A single sample is the source of the 23 T cell receptor beta chains below, sequenced in a study of blood T cell repertoires in COVID-19. Profiling relied on immunoSEQ multiplex PCR, and the TCRdb table lists in-frame clones only, not all of them. The sample contains a few hundred thousand clones, around 87% of which appear only once. Sequences were obtained from PBMCs or T cells enriched from blood (not recorded which). The receptors here all came from a young man who had recovered from COVID-19.

CDR3 loop: CASSRQGSRVAFF. The CDR3 bases are TGTGCCAGCAGTCGACAGGGATCCCGAGTAGCTTTCTTT. This chain connects TRBV27 to TRBJ1-1; the match to TRBD1 covers 7 bases. The J segment lost 10 bases and the V segment lost 5 bases, leaving 10 bases of the junction unmatched. The CDR3 loop spans 13 amino acids. Looked up from germline, CDR1 is MNHEY and CDR2 is SMNVEV (reference sequence).

V usage is TRBV7-9 and J usage is TRBJ2-3; 10 nucleotides agree with TRBD2. CDR3 length: 14 residues. Looked up from germline, CDR1 is SEHNR and CDR2 is FQNEAQ (reference sequence). V lost 5 bases, J lost 7 bases, and 6 bases stayed unmatched. This chain's CDR3 is CASSRAGGLNTQYF. The CDR3 DNA is TGTGCCAGCAGCCGAGCGGGAGGGCTGAATACGCAGTATTTT.

The chain uses TRBV3-1 (or the pseudogene TRBV3-2) and TRBJ1-4; 12 positions agree with TRBD1. J gave up 7 bases and V 5 bases, and 2 bases lay outside the gene matches. CDR3 length: 14 residues. Germline loops: CDR1 LGHDT, CDR2 YNNKEL (reference sequence). The DNA of the CDR3 is TGTGCCAGCAGCTCGGGACAGGGGGCTGAAAAACTGTTTTTT. Translated: CASSSGQGAEKLFF.

This rearrangement joins TRBV5-1 to TRBJ2-3, with 8 positions matching TRBD1. In germline, CDR1 is SGHRS, CDR2 YFSETQ. V lost 4 bases to trimming and J lost 5 bases; unmatched junction nucleotides: 6. CDR3 length equals 14 residues. Here the CDR3 reads CASSKGQVEDTQYF. CDR3 sequence (DNA): TGCGCCAGCAGCAAGGGACAGGTGGAAGATACGCAGTATTTT.

This sequence joins TRBV9 and TRBJ2-1; 10 bases are a match to TRBD2. This CDR3 contains 15 residues. Germline lookup yields CDR1 SGDLS and CDR2 YYNGEE. Trimming at V came to 2 bases and at J to 7 bases, leaving 6 bases not matched to a gene. The CDR3 DNA is TGTGCCAGCAGCGTCACTAGCGGGGACCAAAATGAGCAGTTCTTC. Translated: CASSVTSGDQNEQFF.

The chain carries TRBV30 and TRBJ1-6; weak D call: TRBD1 (6 bases). The germline CDR1 and CDR2 sequences are GTSNPN and SVGIG (reference sequence). Trimming shortened V by 2 bases and J by 10 bases, and 18 bases separated the two germline ends. This CDR3 region has 15 residues. CDR3 sequence (DNA): TGTGCCTGGAGTCCGGTCGGGGGGCGTGTCTCACCCCTCCACTTT. This codes for CAWSPVGGRVSPLHF. The variable domain in full, with the rest retrieved from reference TRBV30 and TRBJ1-6, is SQTIHQWPATLVQPVGSPLSLECTVEGTSNPNLYWYRQAAGRGLQLLFYSVGIGQISSEVPQNLSASRPQDRQFILSSKKLLLSDSGFYLCAWSPVGGRVSPLHFGNGTRLTVT.

A single count supports this clone. The chain's CDR3 is CASSMGGRTEAFF. CDR3 nucleotides: TGTGCCAGCAGCATGGGGGGGAGGACTGAAGCTTTCTTT. The chain has TRBV5-4 and TRBJ1-1; tentatively, D is TRBD1 (5 bases). The CDR3 is made up of 13 amino acids. The V gene's germline CDR1 is SGHNT and CDR2 YYREEE (reference sequence). The germline V and J ends were trimmed by 4 bases and 5 bases, with 12 bases remaining between them.

The genes are TRBV5-4 and TRBJ1-5; D possibly corresponds to TRBD1 (6 bases). This CDR3 is 17 amino acids long. The V and J ends lost 3 bases and 0 bases respectively, with 16 bases between them. Looked up from germline, CDR1 is SGHNT and CDR2 is YYREEE (reference sequence). The CDR3: CASSYNRGGDSNQPQHF. CDR3 DNA sequence: TGTGCCAGCAGCTATAACCGCGGGGGCGATAGCAATCAGCCCCAGCATTTT.

The genes are TRBV7-9 and TRBJ2-5; D might be TRBD2 (6 bases). Deletions cut 2 bases from V and 2 bases from J, with 9 bases between. CDR1 is SEHNR, CDR2 FQNEAQ, per germline (reference sequence). The CDR3 has 14 amino acids. The CDR3 nucleotides are TGTGCCAGCAGCTTACTAGCGACACAAGAGACCCAGTACTTC. It specifies CASSLLATQETQYF.

The chain couples TRBV11-1 to TRBJ2-1; TRBD2 is a possible D gene (5 bases). Trimming stripped 3 bases from V and 0 bases from J, with 9 bases between. The germline V gene has CDR1 SGHAT and CDR2 FQDESV (reference sequence). The CDR3 consists of 15 residues. The CDR3 loop is CASSLSGVSYNEQFF. CDR3 nucleotide sequence: TGTGCCAGCAGCTTGAGCGGAGTCTCCTACAATGAGCAGTTCTTC.

CDR3 DNA sequence: TGTGCCAGCAGCCAACAGACGGCCGGAGGTTCACCCCTCCACTTT. This gives the protein CASSQQTAGGSPLHF. This chain joins TRBV14 and TRBJ1-6; no reliable D call. This CDR3 comprises 15 residues. V gave up 2 bases and J gave up 9 bases, with 14 bases separating them. Germline V lookup: CDR1 SGHDN, CDR2 FVKESK.

The chain is built from TRBV5-1 and TRBJ1-1, with TRBD1 identical over 8 bases. The V gene end was trimmed by 3 bases and the J gene end by 5 bases; junction bases not matched to a gene: 9. The CDR3 consists of 15 residues. Germline V gene lookup returns CDR1 SGHRS and CDR2 YFSETQ. The CDR3 DNA follows: TGCGCCAGCAGCTCGGGTATGGGGACAGGTACTGAAGCTTTCTTT. Protein: CASSSGMGTGTEAFF.

The chain links TRBV5-8 to TRBJ1-4; 8 bases are shared with TRBD1. The V and J ends lost 0 bases and 8 bases, in that order; junction bases with no gene match: 9. Germline CDR1 and CDR2: SGHTS and YDEGEE. CDR3 length equals 16 residues. The CDR3 region is CASSLGSQGAGEKLFF. CDR3 DNA: TGTGCCAGCAGCTTGGGGTCCCAGGGGGCTGGAGAAAAACTGTTTTTT.

This clone showed up just a few times. The V gene is TRBV25-1, the J gene TRBJ1-5, with 9 bases that match TRBD1. Germline V lookup: CDR1 MGHDK, CDR2 SYGVNS. V dropped 4 bases and J dropped 5; count of bases not matched to a gene: 6. CDR3 length equals 15 residues. CDR3 bases: TGTGCCAGCAGTGCCGCCGGGACAGGGTATCAGCCCCAGCATTTT. Protein product: CASSAAGTGYQPQHF.

This chain connects TRBV20-1 to TRBJ2-1; 11 bases are shared with TRBD2. V lost 3 bases and J lost 6; bases outside the gene matches: 10. Germline V CDR1 and CDR2: DFQATT, SNEGSKA (reference sequence). The CDR3 runs 16 residues. The CDR3 region has the DNA TGCAGTGCTAGTCCCGCAACTAGCGGGAGTAGCAATGAGCAGTTCTTC. It specifies CSASPATSGSSNEQFF.

The V and J genes are TRBV30 and TRBJ2-7; TRBD1 matches 9 bases. The CDR3 extends over 14 amino acids. CDR1 is GTSNPN, CDR2 SVGIG, per germline (reference sequence). With V trimmed by 2 bases and J by 7 bases, 9 bases remained unmatched. Written as DNA, the CDR3 is TGTGCCTGGAGTCACGCCATTGACAGGGGGGAGCAGTACTTC. Translation gives CAWSHAIDRGEQYF.

V is TRBV30 and J is TRBJ2-6; D is ambiguous. The CDR3 loop spans 14 amino acids. Germline V lookup: CDR1 GTSNPN, CDR2 SVGIG (reference sequence). V dropped 7 bases and J dropped 2 bases, with 12 bases sitting between them. The CDR3 DNA reads as TGTGCCTACCCGCAAGAGCCTGGGGCCAACGTCCTGACTTTC. This encodes CAYPQEPGANVLTF.

This clone was counted a single time. The chain joins TRBV5-6 to TRBJ1-2, with 10 positions matching TRBD1. The CDR3 extends over 15 amino acids. Germline V gene lookup returns CDR1 SGHDT and CDR2 YYEEEE. The V gene end was trimmed by 4 bases and the J gene end by 4 bases; junction bases not matched to a gene: 7. The CDR3 reads CASSRQGAGSYGYTF. The CDR3 nucleotides read TGTGCCAGCAGCCGACAGGGGGCTGGTAGCTATGGCTACACCTTC.

The chain couples TRBV5-1 to TRBJ2-1; 12 bases align to TRBD2. Per germline, CDR1 SGHRS and CDR2 YFSETQ. Losses at the gene ends were 7 bases for V and 1 base for J; bases not matched to a gene: 6. CDR3 length equals 16 residues. The CDR3 spells CASVKTSGSSYNEQFF. The CDR3, as DNA: TGCGCCAGCGTGAAGACTAGCGGGAGTTCCTACAATGAGCAGTTCTTC. Based on the CDR3 plus reference TRBV5-1 and TRBJ2-1, the full variable domain is KAGVTQTPRYLIKTRGQQVTLSCSPISGHRSVSWYQQTPGQGLQFLFEYFSETQRNKGNFPGRFSGRQFSNSRSEMNVSTLELGDSALYLCASVKTSGSSYNEQFFGPGTRLTVL.

The rearrangement links TRBV11-2 to TRBJ2-5, with 9 bases matching TRBD2. Losses at the gene ends were 2 bases for V and 5 bases for J; bases not matched to a gene: 9. Germline values: CDR1 SGHAT, CDR2 FQNNGV. The CDR3 is made up of 16 amino acids. CDR3 nucleotide sequence: TGTGCCAGCAGCTTAAACCGGCGGGGGGGAGGTGAGACCCAGTACTTC. Translation: CASSLNRRGGGETQYF.

This chain connects TRBV4-1 to TRBJ1-1; tentatively, D is TRBD1 (5 bases). The V and J ends lost 3 bases and 4 bases respectively, with 18 bases between them. This CDR3 comprises 16 residues. CDR1 and CDR2 from the germline V gene are MGHRA and YSYEKL. The CDR3 spells CASSQPGRSGRTEAFF. DNA for the CDR3: TGCGCCAGCAGCCAGCCAGGGAGGTCGGGACGCACTGAAGCTTTCTTT.

J is TRBJ2-3 and V is TRBV7-9, with 10 bases that match TRBD2. The CDR3 consists of 15 residues. V dropped 5 bases and J dropped 4; count of bases not matched to a gene: 6. From germline, CDR1 is SEHNR and CDR2 FQNEAQ (reference sequence). CDR3 sequence reads: CASSPLAGGADTQYF. The CDR3 DNA reads as TGTGCCAGCAGCCCTTTAGCGGGAGGCGCAGATACGCAGTATTTT.

This clone was counted a few times. The chain carries TRBV28 and TRBJ1-1; D may be TRBD1 (6 bases). This CDR3 spans 12 amino acids. Germline V gene sequence: CDR1 MDHEN, CDR2 SYDVKM. With 6 bases removed from V and 11 bases from J, the gap between germline ends came to 16 bases. This CDR3 reads CASSRTAFGAFF. In nucleotides, the CDR3 is TGTGCCAGCAGCAGGACAGCCTTTGGGGCTTTCTTT.